The 30 T cell receptor beta chains presented below share a single source sample, sequenced in a study of T cells in Graves' hyperthyroidism and ophthalmopathy (dated by TCRdb to between 2017 and 2020). Libraries were built with multiplex PCR. Sequenced on an Illumina HiSeq 2000. Amplification of TCR beta CDR3 regions was carried out from RNA transcripts. For the first round of RT-PCR on the TCR CDR3, the HTBI primer set was used together with the Qiagen OneStep RT-PCR kit. TCRdb's own reprocessing of the public reads used fastp at Q25 and MiXCR and kept productive beta chains. Identical CDR3 proteins give one entry, which carries the most common genes and DNA. Here the sample has a few hundred thousand distinct CDR3 sequences; more than 13% occur a single time. The ten largest make up 30% to 35% of the sample. The specimen sequenced was blood. These receptors originate from a woman between 25 and 40 years old with Graves' hyperthyroidism.

At least ten counts were recorded for this clonotype. This sequence joins TRBV6-2 or TRBV6-3 and TRBJ2-1, with 9 bases aligning to TRBD1. Germline CDR1 is MNHEY and CDR2 is SVGEGT. The CDR3 runs 15 residues. The trim removed 2 bases at V and 6 bases at J, leaving 5 bases unmatched. The CDR3 DNA reads as TGTGCCAGCAGTTACGGACAGGGGCCCCTCAATGAGCAGTTCTTC. Translation gives CASSYGQGPLNEQFF.

This clonotype was seen a handful of times. V and J are TRBV28 and TRBJ1-1; D is ambiguous. V was pared by 2 bases and J by 0 bases, with 10 bases between. Germline V gives CDR1 MDHEN, CDR2 SYDVKM. CDR3 length equals 15 residues. CDR3 loop: CASSLIDYLNTEAFF. CDR3 in DNA: TGTGCCAGCAGTTTAATCGATTACCTGAACACTGAAGCTTTCTTT.

This clonotype was picked up a small number of times. This sequence joins TRBV7-9 and TRBJ2-3, with 11 bases fitting TRBD1. Losses at the gene ends were 1 base for V and 5 bases for J; bases not matched to a gene: 5. The CDR3 covers 16 residues. Germline values: CDR1 SEHNR, CDR2 FQNEAQ (reference sequence). The DNA for the CDR3 is TGTGCCAGCAGCTTAGAGGACAGGGGGCGCGGAGATACGCAGTATTTT. It specifies CASSLEDRGRGDTQYF.

This clonotype was seen a few times. V and J are TRBV19 and TRBJ2-7, with 11 nucleotides matching TRBD1. V lost 4 bases, J lost 7 bases, and 9 bases stayed unmatched. Germline CDR1 is LNHDA and CDR2 is SQIVND (reference sequence). CDR3 length: 15 residues. This chain's CDR3 is CASSTTGTGGGEQYF. CDR3 DNA: TGTGCCAGTAGTACGACCGGGACAGGGGGAGGGGAGCAGTACTTC.

This clonotype was seen many times. Here the CDR3 reads CATSRDWGYGSNQPQHF. The CDR3 coding sequence is TGTGCCACCAGCAGAGATTGGGGGTATGGTAGCAATCAGCCCCAGCATTTT. This rearrangement joins TRBV15 to TRBJ1-5; D perhaps matches TRBD1 (5 bases). Trimming took off 0 bases at V and 0 bases at J, with 12 bases between the two ends. The CDR3 loop spans 17 amino acids. The germline CDR1 and CDR2 sequences are LNHNV and YYDKDF (reference sequence).

This clonotype was picked up many times. J is TRBJ1-4 and V is TRBV2; D call uncertain. This CDR3 contains 14 residues. The ends were cut back, 6 bases at V and 5 bases at J, with 13 bases in the middle. Germline V gives CDR1 SNHLY, CDR2 FYNNEI. In DNA, the CDR3 is TGTGCCAGCAGCCCTGGTTCCCGCAATGAAAAACTGTTTTTT. This sequence encodes CASSPGSRNEKLFF.

The genes are TRBV20-1 and TRBJ1-1; D possibly corresponds to TRBD1 (5 bases). V was shortened by 2 bases and J by 4 bases, with 14 bases between the two germline ends. The CDR3 is made up of 14 amino acids. Germline V gene lookup returns CDR1 DFQATT and CDR2 SNEGSKA (reference sequence). The CDR3 region is CSARIGGGTTEAFF. The CDR3 region has the DNA TGCAGTGCTAGAATAGGCGGGGGGACCACTGAAGCTTTCTTT.

In its sample, this clonotype was seen many times. The chain has TRBV7-3 and TRBJ2-5, with TRBD1 as a possible D gene (5 bases). With 5 bases removed from V and 7 bases from J, the gap between germline ends came to 17 bases. Per germline, CDR1 SGHTA and CDR2 FQGTGA. There are 14 residues in the CDR3. In nucleotides, the CDR3 is TGTGCCAGCAGCCATGACAGCATCAGTAGGACCCAGTACTTC. Translated: CASSHDSISRTQYF.

Ten or more counts support this clonotype. The V gene is TRBV6-1, the J gene TRBJ2-3, with a tentative D call TRBD2 (6 bases). Trimming took 7 bases from V and 1 from J, leaving 6 bases between them. The germline V gene encodes CDR1 MNHNS and CDR2 SASEGT. The CDR3 length is 12 residues. In DNA, the CDR3 is TGTGCCAGCACTAGCGGCACAGATACGCAGTATTTT. Translating it yields CASTSGTDTQYF.

There are many counts of this clonotype. This chain connects TRBV6-1 to TRBJ1-1; possibly TRBD1 for D (5 bases). The CDR3 length is 17 residues. Per the germline V gene, CDR1 is MNHNS and CDR2 is SASEGT. Trimming stripped 6 bases from V and 1 base from J, with 21 bases between. CDR3 coding DNA: TGTGCCAGCAGATCCTCGGGGGGGGGGAGATCGAACACTGAAGCTTTCTTT. Translation gives CASRSSGGGRSNTEAFF.

Only a few counts were recorded for this clonotype. The chain joins TRBV4-2 to TRBJ2-4; 11 positions agree with TRBD2. The length of the CDR3 is 17 residues. Germline V gene data show CDR1 as LGHNA and CDR2 as YNFKEQ. Unmatched junction bases numbered 5, after V lost 4 bases and J lost 0 bases. The CDR3 sequence: CASSRVGTSGAKNIQYF. The DNA of the CDR3 is TGTGCCAGCAGCCGCGTTGGGACTAGCGGAGCCAAAAACATTCAGTACTTC.

This chain connects TRBV20-1 to TRBJ1-5; D is undetermined. Trimming removed 6 bases from V and 2 bases from J, with 8 bases in between. This CDR3 region has 12 residues. CDR1 and CDR2 from the germline V gene are DFQATT and SNEGSKA (reference sequence). This chain's CDR3 is CSAKLGNQPQHF. DNA of the CDR3: TGCAGTGCCAAACTGGGCAATCAGCCCCAGCATTTT.

This chain connects TRBV20-1 to TRBJ1-2; D not resolved. Germline V gene data show CDR1 as DFQATT and CDR2 as SNEGSKA (reference sequence). The CDR3 has 12 amino acids. V lost 6 bases and J 4 bases, leaving 12 bases between the germline ends. Here the CDR3 DNA reads TGCAGTGCCCCCGGACCCGCCTATGGCTACACCTTC. Translating it yields CSAPGPAYGYTF.

This rearrangement joins TRBV6-2 or TRBV6-3 to TRBJ2-5, with a weak D call TRBD1 (5 bases). The CDR3 covers 14 residues. Germline V gives CDR1 MNHEY, CDR2 SVGEGT. V lost 2 bases, J lost 5 bases, and 12 bases lay in between. The CDR3: CASSYVPGWETQYF. DNA for the CDR3: TGTGCCAGCAGTTACGTACCAGGGTGGGAGACCCAGTACTTC.

This clonotype was recorded at least ten times. The chain employs TRBV2 and TRBJ2-5; D may correspond to TRBD1 or TRBD2 (5 bases each). The V gene lost 5 bases and the J gene lost 3 bases, with 16 bases spanning the gap. Germline lookup yields CDR1 SNHLY and CDR2 FYNNEI. The CDR3 extends over 15 amino acids. Here the CDR3 reads CASSRTGTREETQYF. The CDR3 DNA sequence: TGTGCCAGCAGTAGAACCGGGACGCGGGAAGAGACCCAGTACTTC.

Comment on this clonotype: Just one base apart from a much larger clone, this may be a read error. The V gene is TRBV30, the J gene TRBJ2-1, with TRBD1 as a possible D gene (6 bases). CDR1 and CDR2 from the germline V gene are GTSNPN and SVGIG (reference sequence). The length of the CDR3 is 16 residues. This CDR3 is CAWGVLGGWRNNEQFF. CDR3 bases: TGTGCCTGGGGTGTCTTAGGGGGTTGGCGCAACAATGAGCAGTTCTTC.

Comment on this clonotype: This may arise from a read error, as a much more abundant clone is one base away. The gene calls are TRBV29-1 and TRBJ2-1, with 10 bases lining up with TRBD2. The CDR3 has 13 residues. Germline V gene data show CDR1 as SQVTM and CDR2 as ANQGSEA. V lost 4 bases, J lost 10 bases, and 7 bases stayed unmatched. CDR3 loop: CSVAAGGPHEQFF. In nucleotides, the CDR3 is TGCAGCGTTGCAGCGGGAGGGCCCCACGAGCAGTTCTTC.

This clonotype has ten or more counts. V and J are TRBV24-1 and TRBJ2-7; 13 bases are shared with TRBD2. Germline V gene sequence: CDR1 KGHDR, CDR2 SFDVKD. Trimming at V came to 3 bases and at J to 4 bases, leaving 5 bases not matched to a gene. This CDR3 has 16 amino acids. The CDR3 loop reads CATSDRGLAGEYEQYF. CDR3 coding DNA: TGTGCCACCAGTGATCGAGGACTAGCGGGAGAGTACGAGCAGTACTTC.

This clonotype has a count of ten or more. The genes are TRBV18 and TRBJ2-7, with D tentatively TRBD1 or TRBD2 (5 bases each). CDR1 and CDR2 from the germline V gene are KGHSH and LQKENI. CDR3 size: 11 residues. Trimming took off 5 bases at V and 5 bases at J, with 7 bases between the two ends. The CDR3 reads CASSVGDEQYF. In nucleotides, the CDR3 is TGTGCCAGCTCAGTGGGGGACGAGCAGTACTTC. Based on the CDR3 plus reference TRBV18 and TRBJ2-7, the full variable domain is NAGVMQNPRHLVRRRGQEARLRCSPMKGHSHVYWYRQLPEEGLKFMVYLQKENIIDESGMPKERFSAEFPKEGPSILRIQQVVRGDSAAYFCASSVGDEQYFGPGTRLTVT.

This clonotype was observed a few times. This sequence joins TRBV29-1 and TRBJ1-2, with D perhaps TRBD1 (6 bases). V was trimmed by 6 bases and J by 8 bases, leaving 16 bases between them. This CDR3 is built from 12 residues. CDR1 SQVTM and CDR2 ANQGSEA come from the germline V gene. The CDR3 spells CSVTGQIDGYTF. In DNA, the CDR3 is TGCAGCGTGACTGGACAGATTGACGGCTACACCTTC.

The rearrangement uses TRBV27 and TRBJ2-7; D might be TRBD2 (5 bases). Germline V CDR1 and CDR2: MNHEY, SMNVEV (reference sequence). The CDR3 consists of 14 residues. Trimming took 2 bases from V and 3 from J, leaving 11 bases between them. The CDR3 protein is CASSLIAGGYEQYF. The CDR3 nucleotides read TGTGCCAGCAGTTTAATAGCAGGAGGCTACGAGCAGTACTTC.

This sequence joins TRBV14 and TRBJ1-4; D is unclear. This CDR3 region has 13 residues. V lost 4 bases and J lost 8, with 11 bases in between. Per the germline V gene, CDR1 is SGHDN and CDR2 is FVKESK. CDR3 in DNA: TGTGCCAGCAGCCTCGGACTGCCCGAAAAACTGTTTTTT. This sequence encodes CASSLGLPEKLFF.

V and J are TRBV2 and TRBJ1-2; D gene ambiguous. The CDR3 consists of 14 residues. V lost 1 base and J lost 5, with 11 bases in between. Germline CDR1 is SNHLY and CDR2 is FYNNEI. In DNA, the CDR3 is TGTGCCAGCAGTGAAGAGGGCGGAAAATATGGCTACACCTTC. Translating gives CASSEEGGKYGYTF.

The table lists this clonotype with many counts. This chain uses TRBV12-3 or TRBV12-4 with TRBJ2-3; 13 positions agree with TRBD2. The CDR3 is made up of 19 amino acids. V trimming: 8 bases; J trimming: 4 bases; junction bases outside the gene matches: 18. In DNA form, the CDR3 reads TGTGCCAGCTTGACGGCACTAGCGGGAGGGCTGGTTAGTCCAGATACGCAGTATTTT. This codes for CASLTALAGGLVSPDTQYF.

The rearrangement joins TRBV4-2 to TRBJ2-7; 10 bases line up with TRBD2. This CDR3 is 15 amino acids long. J gave up 5 bases and V 3 bases, and 7 bases lay outside the gene matches. Germline loops: CDR1 LGHNA, CDR2 YNFKEQ. The DNA for the CDR3 is TGTGCCAGCAGCCAGCGGACTAGCGGAGGGCACGAGCAGTACTTC. Translating gives CASSQRTSGGHEQYF.

This clonotype was observed a few times. CDR3 protein: CSVGLAGGRTGELFF. As DNA, the CDR3 is TGCAGCGTTGGGCTAGCGGGAGGACGCACCGGGGAGCTGTTTTTT. This chain joins TRBV29-1 and TRBJ2-2; TRBD2 aligns across 11 bases. From germline, CDR1 is SQVTM and CDR2 ANQGSEA. This CDR3 spans 15 amino acids. The V gene end was trimmed by 4 bases and the J gene end by 4 bases; junction bases not matched to a gene: 5.

This clonotype was picked up many times. This chain joins TRBV5-1 and TRBJ1-1; D not certain. The CDR3 is made up of 13 amino acids. V lost 0 bases to trimming and J lost 3 bases, with 6 bases between them. Germline-derived CDR1 and CDR2 are SGHRS and YFSETQ. The CDR3: CASSLAADTEAFF. CDR3 DNA: TGCGCCAGCAGCTTGGCAGCGGACACTGAAGCTTTCTTT.

V gene TRBV6-1 combines with J gene TRBJ1-2; maybe TRBD1 (5 bases). Trimming stripped 5 bases from V and 6 bases from J, with 16 bases between. CDR3 size: 14 residues. Germline CDR1 reads MNHNS; CDR2 reads SASEGT. The CDR3 spells CASSTNGGLDGYTF. The CDR3 DNA reads as TGTGCCAGCAGTACAAACGGGGGGTTGGATGGCTACACCTTC.

Ten or more counts support this clonotype. The junction departs from germline at one end; a sequencing error may be responsible. This chain joins TRBV7-9 and TRBJ2-5; TRBD2 matches 11 bases. The CDR3 contains 15 residues. Per the germline V gene, CDR1 is SEHNR and CDR2 is FQNEAQ (reference sequence). CDR3 protein: CASSIAGGLQETQYF. For the CDR3, the DNA is TGTGCCAGCAGCATAGCGGGAGGGTTACAAGAGACCCAGTACTTC.

This clonotype was picked up many times. This chain connects TRBV6-1 to TRBJ2-1, with D tentatively TRBD1 or TRBD2 (6 bases each). The CDR3 is 14 amino acids. CDR1 and CDR2 from the germline V gene are MNHNS and SASEGT. V was clipped by 6 bases and J by 9 bases, with 18 bases between them. The CDR3 DNA reads TGTGCCAGCAGCCAGGGACTCCTGACAGGTGAGCAGTTCTTC. Encoded protein: CASSQGLLTGEQFF.